These 30 T cell receptor beta chains share one sample of origin, sequenced in a study of blood T cells in healthy people across ages. A sample-barcoded 5' primer and a J-beta primer mix were used in a second PCR of about 7 to 11 cycles. One entry per CDR3 protein, called by TCRdb with MiXCR from the 5' RACE reads. The sample carries approximately 780,000 distinct CDR3 sequences, 20% to 30% recorded once. These records were also assigned to another study, of T cells of mothers and their children.

Specimen: blood. The receptor set was obtained from a boy between 10 and 17 years old in good health.

The gene calls are TRBV20-1 and TRBJ2-5; a possible D gene is TRBD2 (5 bases). Germline loops: CDR1 DFQATT, CDR2 SNEGSKA (reference sequence). Trimming left V 0 bases short and J 5 bases short, with 13 bases between. The CDR3 spans 14 residues. The CDR3 here is CSARDPRRRETQYF. The CDR3 nucleotides read TGCAGTGCTAGAGACCCCCGTCGGAGGGAGACCCAGTACTTC.

This clonotype has only a few counts. The chain carries TRBV6-5 and TRBJ1-3; a possible D gene is TRBD1 (5 bases). The germline gives CDR1 MNHEY, CDR2 SVGAGI. Trimming pared 0 bases from V and 0 bases from J, leaving 15 bases between. The CDR3 runs 18 residues. The CDR3 coding sequence is TGTGCCAGCAGTTACTCGAAGGGGTCGGGGCTCTCTGGAAACACCATATATTTT. Translating gives CASSYSKGSGLSGNTIYF.

The table lists this clonotype with a few counts. Germline is not matched at one junction end, which may reflect a read error. This sequence joins TRBV7-2 and TRBJ2-5; a weak D match, TRBD1 (5 bases). This CDR3 region has 15 residues. Germline loops: CDR1 SGHTA, CDR2 FQGNSA. CDR3 in amino acids: CASSLTGPNQETQYF. As DNA, the CDR3 is TGTGCCAGCAGCCTAACAGGTCCAAACCAGGAGACCCAGTACTTC.

This clonotype was recorded a few times. The genes are TRBV9 and TRBJ2-6; D may be TRBD1 (6 bases). CDR3 size: 16 residues. Trimming took off 4 bases at V and 0 bases at J, with 11 bases between the two ends. The V gene's germline CDR1 is SGDLS and CDR2 YYNGEE. CDR3 nucleotides: TGTGCCAGCAGCCCTTACAGGGTCTCTGGGGCCAACGTCCTGACTTTC. The encoded protein is CASSPYRVSGANVLTF.

The chain combines TRBV2 with TRBJ1-1, with a weak D call TRBD1 (6 bases). Germline V gene lookup returns CDR1 SNHLY and CDR2 FYNNEI. The CDR3 runs 14 residues. Trimming removed 2 bases from V and 5 bases from J, with 12 bases in between. DNA for the CDR3: TGTGCCAGCAGTGAAACCGGAGGGACAACTGAAGCTTTCTTT. Its translation: CASSETGGTTEAFF.

This clonotype was found a few times. This CDR3 reads CASSSGVNYGYTF. For the CDR3, the DNA is TGTGCCAGCAGCTCCGGGGTTAACTATGGCTACACCTTC. The rearrangement links TRBV7-9 to TRBJ1-2; D ambiguous. Germline V gene lookup returns CDR1 SEHNR and CDR2 FQNEAQ (reference sequence). This CDR3 comprises 13 residues. Trimming stripped 4 bases from V and 1 base from J, with 7 bases between.

The genes are TRBV6-6 and TRBJ1-2; perhaps TRBD1 as D (5 bases). The germline gives CDR1 MNHNY, CDR2 SVGAGI (reference sequence). This CDR3 has 15 residues. Trimming removed 4 bases from V and 0 bases from J, with 12 bases in between. CDR3 region: CASSSWGGANYGYTF. CDR3 coding DNA: TGTGCCAGCAGTTCCTGGGGGGGGGCTAACTATGGCTACACCTTC.

This chain joins TRBV7-8 and TRBJ2-1; D may correspond to TRBD1 or TRBD2 (5 bases each). The J call is uncertain, as TRBJ2-7 better fits the DNA end. The CDR3 has 16 residues. Germline CDR1 reads SGHVS; CDR2 reads FQNEAQ. For the CDR3, the DNA is TGTGCCAGCAGCTTAGGGAACCGGGACGGATTCTACGAGCAGTACTTC. It translates to CASSLGNRDGFYEQYF.

This clonotype appeared a few times. V usage is TRBV11-2 and J usage is TRBJ2-1, with 8 bases lining up with TRBD1. The DNA end is a closer match to TRBJ2-7, so the J assignment may be wrong. Per germline, CDR1 SGHAT and CDR2 FQNNGV. The CDR3 is made up of 15 amino acids. DNA of the CDR3: TGTGCCAGCAGCTTAGCGGCAGGGGGCTTCTACGAGCAGTACTTC. This encodes CASSLAAGGFYEQYF.

In regard to this clonotype: No conserved phenylalanine or tryptophan ends this CDR3, so it is likely a read error. The chain employs TRBV28 and TRBJ2-5, with 7 positions matching TRBD1. CDR3 length: 14 amino acids. J was trimmed by 1 base and V by 4 bases; bases with no gene match: 3. Germline V gene data show CDR1 as MDHEN and CDR2 as SYDVKM. Here the CDR3 DNA reads TGTGCCAGCAGTTCCGGACAGGTCCAAGAGACCCAGTACTGC. Translated, it gives CASSSGQVQETQYC.

The table lists this clonotype with a few counts. V gene TRBV28 combines with J gene TRBJ2-2, with D perhaps matching TRBD1 (6 bases). This CDR3 has 15 amino acids. V shed 2 bases and J shed 3 bases, with 10 bases lying between them. Germline V gives CDR1 MDHEN, CDR2 SYDVKM. The CDR3 loop reads CASSLAGADTGELFF. In nucleotides, the CDR3 is TGTGCCAGCAGTTTAGCAGGGGCCGACACCGGGGAGCTGTTTTTT. Drawing the rest from reference TRBV28 and TRBJ2-2, the complete variable domain is DVKVTQSSRYLVKRTGEKVFLECVQDMDHENMFWYRQDPGLGLRLIYFSYDVKMKEKGDIPEGYSVSREKKERFSLILESASTNQTSMYLCASSLAGADTGELFFGEGSRLTVL.

This clonotype was seen more than once but under ten times. The V call is TRBV15, the J call TRBJ2-5; 7 bases align to TRBD2. This CDR3 comprises 15 residues. The germline V gene has CDR1 LNHNV and CDR2 YYDKDF (reference sequence). V trimming: 2 bases; J trimming: 3 bases; junction bases outside the gene matches: 6. The chain's CDR3 is CATSRLTAGEETQYF. The CDR3 bases are TGTGCCACCAGCAGACTGACTGCGGGAGAAGAGACCCAGTACTTC.

This clonotype was recorded a few times. The rearrangement joins TRBV9 to TRBJ2-5; possible D gene TRBD1, 6 bases. This CDR3 is built from 14 residues. Germline V gene data show CDR1 as SGDLS and CDR2 as YYNGEE. V lost 0 bases, J lost 3 bases, and 9 bases lay in between. CDR3 bases: TGTGCCAGCAGCGTAGGCAGGGGAGAAGAGACCCAGTACTTC. Protein: CASSVGRGEETQYF.

This chain connects TRBV4-1 to TRBJ2-7; no firm D call. V lost 0 bases, J lost 0 bases, and 12 bases lay in between. CDR1 is MGHRA and CDR2 is YSYEKL in the germline V gene. The CDR3 sequence is 16 residues long. The CDR3, as DNA: TGCGCCAGCAGCCAAGAATGGTCGGTGAGCTCCTACGAGCAGTACTTC. This gives the protein CASSQEWSVSSYEQYF.

The chain has TRBV20-1 and TRBJ2-5, with a tentative D call TRBD2 (7 bases). The CDR3 loop spans 16 amino acids. The V end was cut by 0 bases, the J end by 4 bases, with 18 bases between. Germline CDR1 reads DFQATT; CDR2 reads SNEGSKA (reference sequence). The CDR3 loop is CSARDPKGGLRETQYF. The CDR3 region has the DNA TGCAGTGCTAGAGATCCCAAGGGGGGGCTACGAGAGACCCAGTACTTC.

The chain couples TRBV20-1 to TRBJ2-3; TRBD2 might be the D (5 bases). V was cut by 5 bases and J by 4 bases, with 19 bases left in between. CDR3 size: 15 residues. Germline CDR1 and CDR2: DFQATT and SNEGSKA (reference sequence). The CDR3 DNA sequence: TGCAGTGCTGCCGGACTGAAGGTTGGCGCAGATACGCAGTATTTT. Amino acids: CSAAGLKVGADTQYF.

The CDR3 protein is CASSYGHGNEQFF. CDR3 sequence (DNA): TGTGCCAGCAGCTATGGGCACGGGAATGAGCAGTTCTTC. V and J are TRBV7-8 and TRBJ2-5; D is unclear. The last part of the DNA fits TRBJ2-1 better; the J call may be wrong. Germline lookup yields CDR1 SGHVS and CDR2 FQNEAQ. The CDR3 consists of 13 residues.

Note on this clonotype: At one end the junction does not follow the germline gene, possibly because of a read error. The V and J genes are TRBV5-1 and TRBJ1-2, with D perhaps TRBD1 (6 bases). The CDR3 totals 13 residues. The germline CDR1 and CDR2 sequences are SGHRS and YFSETQ. DNA for the CDR3: TGCGCCAGCAGCTCCCAGGGGCCGGATGGCTACGCCTTC. Translating it yields CASSSQGPDGYAF.

This clonotype was counted ten times or more. The chain uses TRBV12-3 or TRBV12-4 and TRBJ2-5; tentatively, D is TRBD2 (5 bases). V lost 6 bases and J lost 1, with 12 bases in between. The CDR3 is 14 amino acids. The CDR3 sequence: CASSPPGIQETQYF. As DNA, the CDR3 is TGTGCCAGCAGCCCGCCGGGGATCCAAGAGACCCAGTACTTC.

This clonotype has more than one count but fewer than ten. The genes are TRBV5-1 and TRBJ1-1, with D perhaps matching TRBD1 (6 bases). Germline CDR1 and CDR2: SGHRS and YFSETQ. The CDR3 runs to 14 residues. The V end was cut by 3 bases, the J end by 4 bases, with 13 bases between. The CDR3 DNA follows: TGCGCCAGCAGCTCAGGGGCTTCGAGCACTGAAGCTTTCTTT. The encoded protein is CASSSGASSTEAFF.

The V call is TRBV21-1, the J call TRBJ2-4; the listed D gene, TRBD2, was not tested against the DNA. TRBV21-1 is a listed pseudogene. The CDR3 has 17 residues. CDR3 protein: CASSKETRVEAKNIQYF. CDR3 nucleotides: TGTGCCAGCAGCAAAGAGACGAGGGTGGAGGCAAAAAACATTCAGTACTTC.

This clonotype was detected only a few times. The chain joins TRBV20-1 to TRBJ1-2; maybe TRBD1 (5 bases). Per germline, CDR1 DFQATT and CDR2 SNEGSKA (reference sequence). The V and J ends lost 4 bases and 6 bases respectively, with 15 bases between them. CDR3 length: 13 residues. CDR3 sequence (DNA): TGCAGTGCTAAACGGTGGGACTCGGATGGCTACACCTTC. Translation gives CSAKRWDSDGYTF.

Concerning this clonotype: A junction boundary mismatches the germline segment, possibly from a read error. The rearrangement links TRBV20-1 to TRBJ1-5, with 8 bases aligning to TRBD1. This CDR3 has 13 residues. Germline V lookup: CDR1 DFQATT, CDR2 SNEGSKA (reference sequence). This chain's CDR3 is CSASSGGNQPQHF. CDR3 nucleotides: TGCAGTGCTTCCTCAGGGGGCAACCAGCCCCAGCATTTT.

The genes are TRBV2 and TRBJ2-6; D not resolved. V lost 8 bases to trimming and J lost 0 bases, with 8 bases between them. This CDR3 contains 14 residues. Germline V gives CDR1 SNHLY, CDR2 FYNNEI. The CDR3 DNA is TGTGCCAGCGGAGAAGACTCTGGGGCCAACGTCCTGACTTTC. Amino acid sequence: CASGEDSGANVLTF. Full variable domain (missing parts from reference TRBV2 and TRBJ2-6): EPEVTQTPSHQVTQMGQEVILRCVPISNHLYFYWYRQILGQKVEFLVSFYNNEISEKSEIFDDQFSVERPDGSNFTLKIRSTKLEDSAMYFCASGEDSGANVLTFGAGSRLTVL.

In this sample, this clonotype turned up a few times. The genes are TRBV27 and TRBJ2-3, with D perhaps TRBD2 (6 bases). CDR1 is MNHEY, CDR2 SMNVEV, per germline (reference sequence). Trimming removed 10 bases at V and 2 bases at J, with 25 bases between. The CDR3 length is 17 residues. CDR3 in amino acids: CATTETYSGTPTDTQYF. CDR3 DNA: TGTGCCACCACCGAAACATATAGCGGAACACCCACAGATACGCAGTATTTT.

This clonotype was seen more than once but under ten times. The chain has TRBV6-1 and TRBJ1-6; 11 bases map to TRBD1. Germline assignment: CDR1 MNHNS and CDR2 SASEGT. The CDR3 length is 16 residues. V lost 4 bases and J lost 9; bases outside the gene matches: 8. This CDR3 reads CASSAGTGGPSSPLHF. DNA for the CDR3: TGTGCCAGCAGTGCCGGGACAGGGGGTCCGTCTTCACCCCTCCACTTT.

This chain joins TRBV9 and TRBJ2-7, with D hard to call. There are 17 residues in the CDR3. CDR1 SGDLS and CDR2 YYNGEE come from the germline V gene. V gave up 0 bases and J gave up 4 bases, with 20 bases separating them. The DNA for the CDR3 is TGTGCCAGCAGCGTAGTACCCTCGCTGGGCGCCCCGTACGAGCAGTACTTC. Encoded protein: CASSVVPSLGAPYEQYF.

This clonotype has a handful of counts. V gene TRBV10-3 combines with J gene TRBJ1-3, with 7 bases that match TRBD1. V was clipped by 10 bases and J by 4 bases; unmatched bases: 13. This CDR3 contains 15 residues. The germline gives CDR1 ENHRY, CDR2 SYGVKD. The CDR3 region is CATIGQATTGNTIYF. Here the CDR3 DNA reads TGTGCCACTATAGGACAGGCAACAACAGGAAACACCATATATTTT.

The V and J genes are TRBV6-6 and TRBJ1-5; D is possibly TRBD1 (5 bases). The length of the CDR3 is 16 residues. Deletions cut 6 bases from V and 3 bases from J, with 18 bases between. Germline CDR1 and CDR2: MNHNY and SVGAGI (reference sequence). This CDR3 is CASSYFGTGTNQPQHF. The CDR3 coding sequence is TGTGCCAGCAGCTATTTCGGGACGGGCACCAATCAGCCCCAGCATTTT.

This sequence joins TRBV29-1 and TRBJ1-2; 7 bases map to TRBD1. CDR3 length: 15 residues. V gave up 3 bases and J gave up 4 bases; unmatched junction bases: 11. Looked up from germline, CDR1 is SQVTM and CDR2 is ANQGSEA. CDR3 protein: CSVEGQQASVYGYTF. For the CDR3, the DNA is TGCAGCGTTGAGGGACAGCAAGCGTCGGTCTATGGCTACACCTTC.